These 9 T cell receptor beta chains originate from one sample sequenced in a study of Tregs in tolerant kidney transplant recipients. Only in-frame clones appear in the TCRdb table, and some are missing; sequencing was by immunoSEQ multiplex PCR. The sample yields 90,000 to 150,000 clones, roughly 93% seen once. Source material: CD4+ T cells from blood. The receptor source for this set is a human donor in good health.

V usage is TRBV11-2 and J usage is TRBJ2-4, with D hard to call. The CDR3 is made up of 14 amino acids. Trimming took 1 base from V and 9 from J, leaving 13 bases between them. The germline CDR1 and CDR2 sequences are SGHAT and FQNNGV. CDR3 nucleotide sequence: TGTGCCAGCAGCTTAGCCGGCAGATGGGCCATTCAGTACTTC. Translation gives CASSLAGRWAIQYF.

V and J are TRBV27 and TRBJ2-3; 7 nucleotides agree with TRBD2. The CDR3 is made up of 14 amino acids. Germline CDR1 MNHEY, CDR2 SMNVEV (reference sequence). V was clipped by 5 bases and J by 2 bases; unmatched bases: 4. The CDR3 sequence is CASSRSGATDTQYF. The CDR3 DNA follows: TGTGCCAGCAGTCGGAGCGGGGCCACAGATACGCAGTATTTT.

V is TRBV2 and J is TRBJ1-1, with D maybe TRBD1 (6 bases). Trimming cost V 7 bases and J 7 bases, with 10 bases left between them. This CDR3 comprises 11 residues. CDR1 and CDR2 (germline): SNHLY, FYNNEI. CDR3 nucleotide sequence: TGTGCCAGCACCCTACAGGGTGAAGCTTTCTTT. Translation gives CASTLQGEAFF.

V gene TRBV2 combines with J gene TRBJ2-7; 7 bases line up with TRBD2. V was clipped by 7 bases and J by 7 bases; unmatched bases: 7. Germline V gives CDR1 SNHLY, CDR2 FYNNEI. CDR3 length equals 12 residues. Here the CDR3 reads CASIPWGGEQYF. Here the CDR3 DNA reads TGTGCCAGCATCCCTTGGGGGGGAGAGCAGTACTTC.

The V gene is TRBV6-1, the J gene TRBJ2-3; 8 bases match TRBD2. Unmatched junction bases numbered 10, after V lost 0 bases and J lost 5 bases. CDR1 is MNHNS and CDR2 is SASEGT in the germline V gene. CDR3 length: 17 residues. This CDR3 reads CASSEAAQRESGDTQYF. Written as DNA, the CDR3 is TGTGCCAGCAGTGAAGCAGCCCAGCGGGAGTCGGGAGATACGCAGTATTTT.

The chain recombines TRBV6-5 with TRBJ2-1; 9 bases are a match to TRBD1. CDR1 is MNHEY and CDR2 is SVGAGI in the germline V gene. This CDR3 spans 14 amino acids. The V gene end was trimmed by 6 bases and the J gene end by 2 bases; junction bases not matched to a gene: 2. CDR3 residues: CASRWDRAYNEQFF. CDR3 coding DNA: TGTGCCAGCAGGTGGGACAGGGCCTACAATGAGCAGTTCTTC.

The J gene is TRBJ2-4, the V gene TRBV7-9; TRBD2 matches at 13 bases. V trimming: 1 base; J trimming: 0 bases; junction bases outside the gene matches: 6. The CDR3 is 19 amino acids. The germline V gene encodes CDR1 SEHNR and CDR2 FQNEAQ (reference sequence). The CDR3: CASSLVLAGGRLAKNIQYF. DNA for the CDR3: TGTGCCAGCAGCTTAGTACTAGCGGGGGGGCGACTAGCCAAAAACATTCAGTACTTC. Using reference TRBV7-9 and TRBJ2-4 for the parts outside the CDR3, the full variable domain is DTGVSQNPRHKITKRGQNVTFRCDPISEHNRLYWYRQTLGQGPEFLTYFQNEAQLEKSRLLSDRFSAERPKGSFSTLEIQRTEQGDSAMYLCASSLVLAGGRLAKNIQYFGAGTRLSVL.

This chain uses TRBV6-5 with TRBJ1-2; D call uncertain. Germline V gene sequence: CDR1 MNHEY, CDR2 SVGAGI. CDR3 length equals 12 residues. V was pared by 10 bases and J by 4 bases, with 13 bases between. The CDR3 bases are TGTGCCACCCTATTTATCAGCTATGGCTACACCTTC. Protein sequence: CATLFISYGYTF.

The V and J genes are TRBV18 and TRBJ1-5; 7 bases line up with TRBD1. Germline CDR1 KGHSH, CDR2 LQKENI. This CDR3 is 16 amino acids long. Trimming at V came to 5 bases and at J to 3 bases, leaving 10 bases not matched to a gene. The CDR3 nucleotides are TGTGCCAGCTCAGATCGAAGACAGGGCCTCAATCAGCCCCAGCATTTT. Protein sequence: CASSDRRQGLNQPQHF.